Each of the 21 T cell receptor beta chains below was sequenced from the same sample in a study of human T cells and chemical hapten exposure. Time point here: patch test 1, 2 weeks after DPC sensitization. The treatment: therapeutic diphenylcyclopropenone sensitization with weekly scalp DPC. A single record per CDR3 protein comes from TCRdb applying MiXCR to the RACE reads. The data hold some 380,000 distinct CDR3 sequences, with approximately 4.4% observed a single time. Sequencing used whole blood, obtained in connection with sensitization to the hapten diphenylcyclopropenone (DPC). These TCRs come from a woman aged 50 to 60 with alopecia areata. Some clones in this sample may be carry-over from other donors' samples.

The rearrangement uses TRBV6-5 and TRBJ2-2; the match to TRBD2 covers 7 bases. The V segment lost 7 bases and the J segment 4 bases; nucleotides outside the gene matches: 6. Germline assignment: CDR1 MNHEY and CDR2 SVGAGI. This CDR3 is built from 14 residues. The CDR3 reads CASTSTSPTGELFF. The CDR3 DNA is TGTGCCAGCACCTCGACTAGCCCCACCGGGGAGCTGTTTTTT.

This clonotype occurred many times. The CDR3 bases are TGTGCCAGCAGTTTATTCGTAGGGAACTACAATGAGCAGTTCTTC. It encodes CASSLFVGNYNEQFF. The rearrangement uses TRBV27 and TRBJ2-1; D gene uncertain. Germline assignment: CDR1 MNHEY and CDR2 SMNVEV (reference sequence). The ends were cut back, 1 base at V and 3 bases at J, with 10 bases in the middle. The CDR3 extends over 15 amino acids.

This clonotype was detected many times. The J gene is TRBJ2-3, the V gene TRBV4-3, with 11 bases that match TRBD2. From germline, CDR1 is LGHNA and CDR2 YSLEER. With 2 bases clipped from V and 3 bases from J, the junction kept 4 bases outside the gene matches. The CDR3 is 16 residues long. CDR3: CASSQRLAGGTDTQYF. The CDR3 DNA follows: TGCGCCAGCAGCCAAAGGCTAGCGGGAGGAACAGATACGCAGTATTTT.

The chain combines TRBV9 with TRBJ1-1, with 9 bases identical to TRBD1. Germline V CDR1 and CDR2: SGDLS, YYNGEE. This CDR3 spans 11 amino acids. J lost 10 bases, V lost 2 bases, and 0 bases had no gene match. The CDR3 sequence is CASSVDRGAFF. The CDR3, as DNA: TGTGCCAGCAGCGTGGACAGGGGAGCTTTCTTT.

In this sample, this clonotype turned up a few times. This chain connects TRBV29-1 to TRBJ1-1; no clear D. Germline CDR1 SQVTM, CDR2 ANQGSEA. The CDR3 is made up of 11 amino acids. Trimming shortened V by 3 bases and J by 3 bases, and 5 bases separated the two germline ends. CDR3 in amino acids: CSVEEDTEAFF. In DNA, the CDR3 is TGCAGCGTTGAGGAGGACACTGAAGCTTTCTTT.

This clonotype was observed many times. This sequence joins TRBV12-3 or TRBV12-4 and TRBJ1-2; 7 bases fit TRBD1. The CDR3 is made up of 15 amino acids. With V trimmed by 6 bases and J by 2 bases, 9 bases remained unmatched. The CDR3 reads CASSLTGAGNYGYTF. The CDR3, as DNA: TGTGCCAGCAGCTTAACAGGGGCGGGGAACTATGGCTACACCTTC.

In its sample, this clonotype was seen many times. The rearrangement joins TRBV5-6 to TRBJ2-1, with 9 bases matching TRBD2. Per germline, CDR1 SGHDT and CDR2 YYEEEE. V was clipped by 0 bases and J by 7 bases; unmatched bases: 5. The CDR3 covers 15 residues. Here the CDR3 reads CASSLGAGGVNEQFF. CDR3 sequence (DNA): TGTGCCAGCAGCTTGGGAGCGGGGGGCGTAAATGAGCAGTTCTTC.

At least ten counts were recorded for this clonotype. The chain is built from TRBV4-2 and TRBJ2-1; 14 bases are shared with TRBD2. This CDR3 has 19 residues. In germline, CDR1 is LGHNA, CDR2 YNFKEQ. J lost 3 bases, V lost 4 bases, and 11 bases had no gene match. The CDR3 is CASSPEPGLAGALYNEQFF. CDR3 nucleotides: TGTGCCAGCAGCCCCGAGCCGGGACTAGCGGGAGCACTCTACAATGAGCAGTTCTTC.

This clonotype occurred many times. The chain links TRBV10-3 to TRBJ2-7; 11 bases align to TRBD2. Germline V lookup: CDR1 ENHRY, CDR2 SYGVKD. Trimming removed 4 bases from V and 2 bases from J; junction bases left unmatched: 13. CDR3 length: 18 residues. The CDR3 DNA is TGTGCCATCAGTGGGCCCTCTAAACTAGCGGGGGACCCCTACGAGCAGTACTTC. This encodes CAISGPSKLAGDPYEQYF.

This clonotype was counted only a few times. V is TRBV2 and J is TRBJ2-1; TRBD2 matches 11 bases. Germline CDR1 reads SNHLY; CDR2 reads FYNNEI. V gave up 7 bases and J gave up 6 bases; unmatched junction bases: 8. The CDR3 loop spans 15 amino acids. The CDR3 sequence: CASIVASGRSNEQFF. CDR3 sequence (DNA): TGTGCCAGCATCGTTGCTAGCGGGAGGAGCAATGAGCAGTTCTTC.

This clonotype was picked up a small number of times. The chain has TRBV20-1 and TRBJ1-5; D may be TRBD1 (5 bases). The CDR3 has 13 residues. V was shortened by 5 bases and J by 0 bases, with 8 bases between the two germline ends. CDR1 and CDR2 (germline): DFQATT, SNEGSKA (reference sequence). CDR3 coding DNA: TGCAGTGCTGAGACAGATAGCAATCAGCCCCAGCATTTT. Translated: CSAETDSNQPQHF.

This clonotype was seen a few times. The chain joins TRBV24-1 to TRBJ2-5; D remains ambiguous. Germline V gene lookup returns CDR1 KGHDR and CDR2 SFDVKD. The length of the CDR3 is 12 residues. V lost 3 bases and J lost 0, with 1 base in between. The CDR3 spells CATSDDQETQYF. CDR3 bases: TGTGCCACCAGTGATGACCAAGAGACCCAGTACTTC.

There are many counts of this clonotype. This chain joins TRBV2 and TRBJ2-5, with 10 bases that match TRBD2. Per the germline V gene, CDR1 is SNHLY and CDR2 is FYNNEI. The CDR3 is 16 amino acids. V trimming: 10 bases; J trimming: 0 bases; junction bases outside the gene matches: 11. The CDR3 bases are TGTGCCACCCTTTTACTAGCGGGGCCGTACCAAGAGACCCAGTACTTC. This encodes CATLLLAGPYQETQYF.

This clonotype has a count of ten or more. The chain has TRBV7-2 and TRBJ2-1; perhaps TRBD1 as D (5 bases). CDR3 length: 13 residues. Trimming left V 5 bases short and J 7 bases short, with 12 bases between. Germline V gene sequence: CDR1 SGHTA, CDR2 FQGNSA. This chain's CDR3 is CASSTDRGNEQFF. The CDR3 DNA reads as TGTGCCAGCAGCACAGACAGAGGTAATGAGCAGTTCTTC.

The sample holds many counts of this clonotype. CDR3 DNA: TGTGCCAGCAGCGATACAGGGGGCAATCAGCCCCAGCATTTT. Its translation: CASSDTGGNQPQHF. The rearrangement links TRBV6-2 or TRBV6-3 to TRBJ1-5; TRBD1 matches 7 bases. This CDR3 comprises 14 residues. Losses at the gene ends were 6 bases for V and 2 bases for J; bases not matched to a gene: 4. Per germline, CDR1 MNHEY and CDR2 SVGEGT.

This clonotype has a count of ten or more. This CDR3 is CASSLTDSVYGYTF. CDR3 sequence (DNA): TGCGCCAGCAGCTTGACGGACAGCGTCTATGGCTACACCTTC. V is TRBV5-1 and J is TRBJ1-2; D perhaps matches TRBD1 (6 bases). The V gene lost 1 base and the J gene lost 4 bases, with 11 bases spanning the gap. The CDR3 is 14 residues long. CDR1 is SGHRS and CDR2 is YFSETQ in the germline V gene.

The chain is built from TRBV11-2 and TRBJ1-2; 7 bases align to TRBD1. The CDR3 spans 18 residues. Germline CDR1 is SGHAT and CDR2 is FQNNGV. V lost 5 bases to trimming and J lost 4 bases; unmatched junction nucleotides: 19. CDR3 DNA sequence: TGTGCCAGCAGCCCCACCGGGACAGCTACAATCTTGGGCTATGGCTACACCTTC. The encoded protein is CASSPTGTATILGYGYTF.

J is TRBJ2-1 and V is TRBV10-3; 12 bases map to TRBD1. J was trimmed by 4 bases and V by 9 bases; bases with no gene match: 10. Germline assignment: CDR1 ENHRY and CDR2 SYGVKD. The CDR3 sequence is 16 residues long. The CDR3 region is CAILPGQGALYNEQFF. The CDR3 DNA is TGTGCCATACTTCCGGGACAGGGGGCTTTATACAATGAGCAGTTCTTC.

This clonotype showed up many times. DNA for the CDR3: TGCGCCAGCAGCCTGGGGAGCCGGGACCCTCGCACAGATACGCAGTATTTT. Protein product: CASSLGSRDPRTDTQYF. The chain couples TRBV4-1 to TRBJ2-3, with D perhaps matching TRBD1 or TRBD2 (5 bases each). The CDR3 has 17 residues. The germline V and J ends were trimmed by 4 bases and 1 base, with 18 bases remaining between them. The germline V gene encodes CDR1 MGHRA and CDR2 YSYEKL.

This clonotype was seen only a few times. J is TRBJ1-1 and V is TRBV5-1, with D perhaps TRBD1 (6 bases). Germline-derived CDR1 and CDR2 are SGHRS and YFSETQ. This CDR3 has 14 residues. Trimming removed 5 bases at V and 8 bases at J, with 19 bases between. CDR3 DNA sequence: TGCGCCAGCAGAGATACAGGGAGGGGGTCCGAAGCTTTCTTT. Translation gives CASRDTGRGSEAFF.

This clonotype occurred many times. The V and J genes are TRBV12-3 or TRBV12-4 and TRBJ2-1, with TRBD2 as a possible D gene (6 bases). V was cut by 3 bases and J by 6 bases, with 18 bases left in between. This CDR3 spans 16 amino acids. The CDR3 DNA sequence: TGTGCCAGCAGTTTTTGGGTGACTAGGGGAGCCAATGAGCAGTTCTTC. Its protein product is CASSFWVTRGANEQFF.